This T cell receptor (beta chain) was identified in a study of Ad26.COV2.S vaccination and SARS-CoV-2 variants. The treatment was: roughly 19 received Ad26.COV2.S at low or high dose, single or two shots; 5 received placebo; per-sample allocation not given. The study sampled participants on day 63 after the first vaccine or placebo injection. Profiled with immunoSEQ multiplex PCR; TCRdb holds only in-frame clones, not every one. The data show hundreds of thousands of clones, with more than 75% seen just once and around 3.7% held by the top ten. The CDR3 extends over 12 amino acids. Losses at the gene ends were 4 bases for V and 7 bases for J; bases not matched to a gene: 2. Germline V gene sequence: CDR1 SNHLY, CDR2 FYNNEI.

This rearrangement joins TRBV2 to TRBJ1-1; 8 bases are a match to TRBD1. The specimen comprised peripheral blood, sampled in a trial of Ad26.COV2.S vaccine versus placebo. This TCR came from a person between 18 and 65 years old who received the Ad26.COV2.S COVID-19 vaccine or a placebo. As DNA, the CDR3 is TGTGCCAGCAGTGCAGACAGGGGTGAAGCTTTCTTT. Translated, it gives CASSADRGEAFF. Full variable domain (remainder filled in from reference TRBV2 and TRBJ1-1): EPEVTQTPSHQVTQMGQEVILRCVPISNHLYFYWYRQILGQKVEFLVSFYNNEISEKSEIFDDQFSVERPDGSNFTLKIRSTKLEDSAMYFCASSADRGEAFFGQGTRLTVV.